These 5 T cell receptor beta chains share one sample of origin, sequenced in a study of OX40 agonist ivuxolimab in advanced cancers. The repertoire was sequenced with immunoSEQ multiplex PCR; TCRdb's copy has only in-frame clones and lacks some. There are 40,000 to 50,000 clones in the sample; 70% to 90% occur only once, and roughly 0.53% lies in the top ten. The material was CD4+ or CD8+ T cells sorted from blood, obtained in a trial of the OX40 agonist ivuxolimab. These receptor sequences come from an adult with an advanced solid tumor such as melanoma, head and neck, liver or kidney cancer.

This clone was seen a single time. This chain uses TRBV7-8 with TRBJ1-5; TRBD1 matches at 10 bases. Looked up from germline, CDR1 is SGHVS and CDR2 is FQNEAQ. V dropped 5 bases and J dropped 4; count of bases not matched to a gene: 5. This CDR3 is 15 amino acids long. DNA for the CDR3: TGTGCCAGCAGCGCACGGACAGGGGGAAATCAGCCCCAGCATTTT. This encodes CASSARTGGNQPQHF.

The V and J genes are TRBV11-2 and TRBJ1-1; D remains unclear. The V end lost 2 bases, the J end lost 4 bases, and 14 bases lay between the germline ends. The CDR3 consists of 15 residues. Germline V CDR1 and CDR2: SGHAT, FQNNGV. The chain's CDR3 is CASSLSTPGITEAFF. The CDR3, as DNA: TGTGCCAGCAGCTTATCTACCCCGGGGATCACTGAAGCTTTCTTT. Full variable domain (missing parts from reference TRBV11-2 and TRBJ1-1): EAGVAQSPRYKIIEKRQSVAFWCNPISGHATLYWYQQILGQGPKLLIQFQNNGVVDDSQLPKDRFSAERLKGVDSTLKIQPAKLEDSAVYLCASSLSTPGITEAFFGQGTRLTVV.

The chain is built from TRBV4-3 and TRBJ2-3; D is unresolved. Deletions cut 0 bases from V and 4 bases from J, with 11 bases between. The CDR3 is made up of 15 amino acids. Germline V gives CDR1 LGHNA, CDR2 YSLEER. The CDR3 region has the DNA TGCGCCAGCAGCCAAGAGCCAGGACGGGCAGATACGCAGTATTTT. It translates to CASSQEPGRADTQYF.

This chain connects TRBV19 to TRBJ2-5, with 12 bases aligning to TRBD2. The trim removed 5 bases at V and 2 bases at J, leaving 3 bases unmatched. The CDR3 contains 15 residues. The V gene's germline CDR1 is LNHDA and CDR2 SQIVND (reference sequence). Here the CDR3 DNA reads TGTGCCAGTAGTCCCGGACTAGCGGGACAAGAGACCCAGTACTTC. Protein: CASSPGLAGQETQYF.

V gene TRBV6-1 combines with J gene TRBJ1-2, with 7 nucleotides matching TRBD1. The CDR3 length is 15 residues. CDR1 is MNHNS, CDR2 SASEGT, per germline. Trimming cost V 7 bases and J 0 bases; bases outside gene matches: 8. CDR3: CASTPQGGANYGYTF. The CDR3 nucleotides are TGTGCCAGCACCCCCCAGGGGGGAGCTAACTATGGCTACACCTTC.